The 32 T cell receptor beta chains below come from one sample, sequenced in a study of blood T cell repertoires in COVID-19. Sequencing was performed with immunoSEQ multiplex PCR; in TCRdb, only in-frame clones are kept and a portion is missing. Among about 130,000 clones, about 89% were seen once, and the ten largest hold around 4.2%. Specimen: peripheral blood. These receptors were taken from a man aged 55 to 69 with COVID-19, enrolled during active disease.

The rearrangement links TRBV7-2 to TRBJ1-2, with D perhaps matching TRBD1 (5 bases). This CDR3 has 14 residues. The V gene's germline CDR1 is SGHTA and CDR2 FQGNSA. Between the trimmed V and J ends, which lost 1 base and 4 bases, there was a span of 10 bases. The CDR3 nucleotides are TGTGCCAGCAGCTTAGTACAGGCCACCTATGGCTACACCTTC. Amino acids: CASSLVQATYGYTF.

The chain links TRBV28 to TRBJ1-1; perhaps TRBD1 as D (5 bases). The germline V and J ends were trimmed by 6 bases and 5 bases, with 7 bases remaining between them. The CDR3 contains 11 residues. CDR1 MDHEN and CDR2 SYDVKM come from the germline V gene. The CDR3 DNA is TGTGCCAGCAGCCGGGGGACTGAAGCTTTCTTT. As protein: CASSRGTEAFF. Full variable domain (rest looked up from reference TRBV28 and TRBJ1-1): DVKVTQSSRYLVKRTGEKVFLECVQDMDHENMFWYRQDPGLGLRLIYFSYDVKMKEKGDIPEGYSVSREKKERFSLILESASTNQTSMYLCASSRGTEAFFGQGTRLTVV.

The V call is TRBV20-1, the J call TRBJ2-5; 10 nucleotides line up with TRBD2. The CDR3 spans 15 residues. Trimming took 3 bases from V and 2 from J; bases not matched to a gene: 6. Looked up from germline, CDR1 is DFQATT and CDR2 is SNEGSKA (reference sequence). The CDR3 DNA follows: TGCAGTGCTAGTCGGCTAGCGGGGGATCAAGAGACCCAGTACTTC. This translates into CSASRLAGDQETQYF.

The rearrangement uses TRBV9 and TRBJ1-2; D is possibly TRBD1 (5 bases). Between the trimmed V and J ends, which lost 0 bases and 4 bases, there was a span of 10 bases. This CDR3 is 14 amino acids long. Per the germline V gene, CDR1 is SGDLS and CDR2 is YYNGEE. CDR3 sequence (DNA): TGTGCCAGCAGCGTAGACCTCCAGGGCTATGGCTACACCTTC. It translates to CASSVDLQGYGYTF. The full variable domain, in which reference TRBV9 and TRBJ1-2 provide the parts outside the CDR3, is DSGVTQTPKHLITATGQRVTLRCSPRSGDLSVYWYQQSLDQGLQFLIQYYNGEERAKGNILERFSAQQFPDLHSELNLSSLELGDSALYFCASSVDLQGYGYTFGSGTRLTVV.

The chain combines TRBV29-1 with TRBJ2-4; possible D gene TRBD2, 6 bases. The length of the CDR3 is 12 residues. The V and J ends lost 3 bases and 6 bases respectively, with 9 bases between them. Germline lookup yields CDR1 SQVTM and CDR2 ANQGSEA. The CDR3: CSVEGGGNIQYF. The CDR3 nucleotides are TGCAGCGTTGAGGGGGGAGGAAACATTCAGTACTTC.

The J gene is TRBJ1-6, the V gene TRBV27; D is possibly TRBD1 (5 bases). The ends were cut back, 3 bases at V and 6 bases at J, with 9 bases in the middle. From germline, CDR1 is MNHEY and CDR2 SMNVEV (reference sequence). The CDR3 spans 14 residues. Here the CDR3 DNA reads TGTGCCAGCAGTTTTGGGCAGGGTAATTCACCCCTCCACTTT. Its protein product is CASSFGQGNSPLHF.

CDR3 loop: CASSLTRGVQETQYF. The CDR3 nucleotides read TGTGCCAGCAGTCTAACGCGGGGGGTCCAAGAGACCCAGTACTTC. This chain joins TRBV7-2 and TRBJ2-5, with 8 bases identical to TRBD2. J was trimmed by 1 base and V by 6 bases; bases with no gene match: 7. This CDR3 is built from 15 residues. CDR1 is SGHTA and CDR2 is FQGNSA in the germline V gene.

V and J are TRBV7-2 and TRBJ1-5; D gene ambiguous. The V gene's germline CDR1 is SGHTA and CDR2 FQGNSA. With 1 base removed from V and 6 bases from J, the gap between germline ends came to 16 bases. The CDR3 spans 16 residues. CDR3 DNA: TGTGCCAGCAGCTTAGTGGCCGACATCTCAACTCAGCCCCAGCATTTT. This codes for CASSLVADISTQPQHF.

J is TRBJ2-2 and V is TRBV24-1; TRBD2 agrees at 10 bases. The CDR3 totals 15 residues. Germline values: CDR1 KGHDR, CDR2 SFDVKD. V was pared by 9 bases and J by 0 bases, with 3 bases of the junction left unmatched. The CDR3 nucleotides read TGTGCCACCCGAGCGGGGGGGCCGAACACCGGGGAGCTGTTTTTT. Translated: CATRAGGPNTGELFF.

The CDR3 region has the DNA TGTGCCAGCAGCGAACAGGGGGCGAAAGAAAAACTGTTTTTT. This sequence encodes CASSEQGAKEKLFF. This chain links TRBV13 with TRBJ1-4; TRBD1 agrees at 9 bases. The CDR3 is 14 amino acids. Looked up from germline, CDR1 is PRHDT and CDR2 is FYEKMQ (reference sequence). V trimming: 5 bases; J trimming: 8 bases; junction bases outside the gene matches: 6.

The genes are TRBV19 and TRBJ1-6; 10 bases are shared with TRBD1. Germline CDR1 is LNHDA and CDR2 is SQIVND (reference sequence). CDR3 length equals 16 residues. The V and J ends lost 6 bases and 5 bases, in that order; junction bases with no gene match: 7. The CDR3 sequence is CASSVGTGANNSPLHF. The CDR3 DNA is TGTGCCAGTAGCGTCGGGACAGGGGCCAATAATTCACCCCTCCACTTT.

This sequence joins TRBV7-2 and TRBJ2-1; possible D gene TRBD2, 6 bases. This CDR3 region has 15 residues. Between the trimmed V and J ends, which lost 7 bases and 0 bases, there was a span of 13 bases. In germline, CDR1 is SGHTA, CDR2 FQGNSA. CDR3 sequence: CASTRLGGSYNEQFF. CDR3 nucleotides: TGTGCCAGCACGAGGCTGGGGGGCTCCTACAATGAGCAGTTCTTC.

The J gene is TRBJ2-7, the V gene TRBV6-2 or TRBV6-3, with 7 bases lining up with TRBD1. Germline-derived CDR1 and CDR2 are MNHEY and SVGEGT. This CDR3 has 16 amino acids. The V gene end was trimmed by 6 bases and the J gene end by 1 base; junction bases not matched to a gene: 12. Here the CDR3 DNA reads TGTGCCAGCAGCCACTCACTCGTGACAGGGTCCTACGAGCAGTACTTC. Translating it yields CASSHSLVTGSYEQYF.

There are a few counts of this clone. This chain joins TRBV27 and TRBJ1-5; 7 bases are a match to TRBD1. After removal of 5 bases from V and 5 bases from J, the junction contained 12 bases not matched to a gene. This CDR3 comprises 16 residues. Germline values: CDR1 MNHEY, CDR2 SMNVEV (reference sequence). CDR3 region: CASSRTGGFQDQPQHF. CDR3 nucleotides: TGTGCCAGCAGTCGGACAGGCGGTTTTCAGGATCAGCCCCAGCATTTT.

CDR3 amino acids: CASSLGGTGGGTQYF. The CDR3 nucleotides are TGCGCCAGCAGCTTGGGGGGTACAGGGGGCGGCACGCAGTATTTT. V and J are TRBV5-1 and TRBJ2-3; TRBD1 aligns across 9 bases. After removal of 0 bases from V and 9 bases from J, the junction contained 8 bases not matched to a gene. The CDR3 runs 15 residues. The germline CDR1 and CDR2 sequences are SGHRS and YFSETQ.

CDR3 sequence reads: CASSTGGGYEQYF. In DNA, the CDR3 is TGTGCCAGCAGCACAGGGGGCGGCTACGAGCAGTACTTC. The V and J genes are TRBV7-3 and TRBJ2-7, with 9 positions matching TRBD1. CDR3 length: 13 residues. Germline assignment: CDR1 SGHTA and CDR2 FQGTGA. V trimming: 5 bases; J trimming: 3 bases; junction bases outside the gene matches: 2.

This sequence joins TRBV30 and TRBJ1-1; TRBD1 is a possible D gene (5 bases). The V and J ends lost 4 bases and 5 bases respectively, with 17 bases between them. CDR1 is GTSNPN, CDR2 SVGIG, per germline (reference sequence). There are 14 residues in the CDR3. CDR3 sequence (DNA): TGTGCCTGGATCTACGGCCAGGGCGAAACTGAAGCTTTCTTT. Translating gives CAWIYGQGETEAFF. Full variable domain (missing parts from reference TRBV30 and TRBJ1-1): SQTIHQWPATLVQPVGSPLSLECTVEGTSNPNLYWYRQAAGRGLQLLFYSVGIGQISSEVPQNLSASRPQDRQFILSSKKLLLSDSGFYLCAWIYGQGETEAFFGQGTRLTVV.

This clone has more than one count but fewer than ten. This CDR3 is CASSLAGGPLETQYF. CDR3 nucleotide sequence: TGCGCCAGCAGCTTGGCCGGGGGGCCGCTGGAGACCCAGTACTTC. The J gene is TRBJ2-5, the V gene TRBV5-1, with D perhaps TRBD2 (7 bases). Between the trimmed V and J ends, which lost 0 bases and 5 bases, there was a span of 14 bases. CDR1 is SGHRS, CDR2 YFSETQ, per germline. The CDR3 contains 15 residues.

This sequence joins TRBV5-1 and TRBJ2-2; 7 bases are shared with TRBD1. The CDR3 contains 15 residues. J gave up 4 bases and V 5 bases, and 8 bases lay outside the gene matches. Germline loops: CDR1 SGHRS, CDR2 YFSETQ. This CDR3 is CASSSGQATTGELFF. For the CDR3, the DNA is TGCGCCAGCAGTAGTGGACAGGCCACCACCGGGGAGCTGTTTTTT.

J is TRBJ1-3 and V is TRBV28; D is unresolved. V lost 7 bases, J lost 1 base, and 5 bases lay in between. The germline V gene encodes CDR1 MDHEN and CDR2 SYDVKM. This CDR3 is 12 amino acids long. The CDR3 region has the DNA TGTGCCAGCAAGACTTCTGGAAACACCATATATTTT. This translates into CASKTSGNTIYF.

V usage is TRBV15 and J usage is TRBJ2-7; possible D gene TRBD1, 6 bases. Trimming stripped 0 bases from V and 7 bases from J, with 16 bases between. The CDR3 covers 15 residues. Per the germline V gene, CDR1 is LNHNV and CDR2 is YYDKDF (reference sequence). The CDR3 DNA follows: TGTGCCACCAGCAGAGATCCGAGGGACACTGTAGAGCAGTACTTC. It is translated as CATSRDPRDTVEQYF.

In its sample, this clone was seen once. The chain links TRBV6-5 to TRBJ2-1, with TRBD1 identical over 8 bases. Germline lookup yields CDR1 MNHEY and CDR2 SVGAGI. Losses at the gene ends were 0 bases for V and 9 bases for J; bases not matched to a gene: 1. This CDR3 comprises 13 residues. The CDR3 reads CASSYSDRAEQFF. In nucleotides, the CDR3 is TGTGCCAGCAGTTACTCGGACAGGGCTGAGCAGTTCTTC.

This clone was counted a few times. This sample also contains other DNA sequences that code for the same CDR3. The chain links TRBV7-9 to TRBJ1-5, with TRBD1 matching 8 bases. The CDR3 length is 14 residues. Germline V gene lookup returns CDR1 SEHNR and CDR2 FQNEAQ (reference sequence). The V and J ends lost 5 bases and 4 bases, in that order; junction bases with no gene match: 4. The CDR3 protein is CASSPTGGNQPQHF. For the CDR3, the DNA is TGTGCCAGCAGCCCCACAGGGGGTAATCAGCCCCAGCATTTT.

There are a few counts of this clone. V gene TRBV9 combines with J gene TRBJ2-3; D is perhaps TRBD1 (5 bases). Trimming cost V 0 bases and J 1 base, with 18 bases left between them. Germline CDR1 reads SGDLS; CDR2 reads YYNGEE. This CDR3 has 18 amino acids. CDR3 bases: TGTGCCAGCAGCGTAGGCCAGGGCAAGAGCCCTCGCACAGATACGCAGTATTTT. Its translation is CASSVGQGKSPRTDTQYF.

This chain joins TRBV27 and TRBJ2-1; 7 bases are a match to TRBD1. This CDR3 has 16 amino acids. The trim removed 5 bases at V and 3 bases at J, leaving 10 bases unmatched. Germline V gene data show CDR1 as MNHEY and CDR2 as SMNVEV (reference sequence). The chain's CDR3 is CASSPQQGFRYNEQFF. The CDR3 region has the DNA TGTGCCAGCAGTCCCCAACAGGGGTTTCGCTACAATGAGCAGTTCTTC.

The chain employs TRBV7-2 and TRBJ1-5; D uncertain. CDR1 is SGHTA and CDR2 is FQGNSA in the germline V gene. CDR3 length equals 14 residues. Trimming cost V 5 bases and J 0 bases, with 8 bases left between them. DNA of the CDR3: TGTGCCAGCAGCGGGAGCTCTAGCAATCAGCCCCAGCATTTT. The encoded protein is CASSGSSSNQPQHF.

The CDR3 sequence: CASSSQGPMANNEQFF. CDR3 coding DNA: TGTGCCAGCAGCTCCCAGGGTCCTATGGCCAACAATGAGCAGTTCTTC. This rearrangement joins TRBV7-3 to TRBJ2-1, with D perhaps TRBD1 (5 bases). The CDR3 contains 16 residues. Germline V gives CDR1 SGHTA, CDR2 FQGTGA. V was cut by 4 bases and J by 5 bases, with 18 bases left in between.

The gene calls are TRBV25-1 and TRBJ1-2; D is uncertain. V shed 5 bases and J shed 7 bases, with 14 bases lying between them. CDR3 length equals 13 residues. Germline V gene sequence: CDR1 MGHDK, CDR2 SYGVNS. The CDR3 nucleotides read TGTGCCAGCAGTCATGGACGGGCGGGTGGCTACACCTTC. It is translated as CASSHGRAGGYTF.

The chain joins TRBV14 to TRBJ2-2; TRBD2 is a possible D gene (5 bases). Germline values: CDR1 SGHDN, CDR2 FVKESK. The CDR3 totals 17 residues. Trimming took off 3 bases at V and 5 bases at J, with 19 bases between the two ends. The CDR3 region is CASSHERDWRTTGELFF. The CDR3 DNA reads TGTGCCAGCAGCCATGAAAGGGATTGGAGGACGACCGGGGAGCTGTTTTTT.

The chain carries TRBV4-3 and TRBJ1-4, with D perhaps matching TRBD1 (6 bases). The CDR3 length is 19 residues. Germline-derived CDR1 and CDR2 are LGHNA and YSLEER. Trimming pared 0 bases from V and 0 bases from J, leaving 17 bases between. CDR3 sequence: CASSQDLGGRKATNEKLFF. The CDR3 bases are TGCGCCAGCAGCCAAGATCTTGGGGGCAGGAAGGCAACTAATGAAAAACTGTTTTTT.

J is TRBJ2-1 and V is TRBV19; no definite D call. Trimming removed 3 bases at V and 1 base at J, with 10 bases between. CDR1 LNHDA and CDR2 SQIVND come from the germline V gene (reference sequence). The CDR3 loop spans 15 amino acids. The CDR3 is CASSIMGLSYNEQFF. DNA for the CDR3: TGTGCCAGTAGTATCATGGGCCTTTCCTACAATGAGCAGTTCTTC.

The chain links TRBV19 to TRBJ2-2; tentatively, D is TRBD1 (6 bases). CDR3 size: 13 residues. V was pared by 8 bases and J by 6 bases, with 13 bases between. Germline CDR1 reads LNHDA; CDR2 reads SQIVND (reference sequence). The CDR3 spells CASQSEGAGELFF. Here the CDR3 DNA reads TGTGCCAGTCAAAGCGAGGGGGCCGGGGAGCTGTTTTTT.